This T cell receptor (beta chain) was sequenced in a study of graft-versus-host responses after intestinal transplantation. Study details: For approximately 3 years after anti-thymocyte globulin induction, all recipients took tacrolimus and steroids.

Comment on this clone: The target antigen is unknown.

Sequencing used immunoSEQ multiplex PCR; TCRdb keeps in-frame clones, though not all of them. Found here are roughly 56,000 clones, more than 75% of them singletons; the top ten hold 2.7%. Study results and limitations: GvH clones occurred in recipient marrow; some first appeared in ileum or blood.

The source was PBMCs, collected roughly 120 days after intestinal transplantation. The receptor was isolated from a human patient who received an intestinal transplant, so some T cells may come from the graft donor.

This chain's CDR3 is CASSERAGNTGELFF. The CDR3 DNA follows: TGCGCCAGCAGCGAAAGGGCCGGGAACACCGGGGAGCTGTTTTTT. The chain carries TRBV5-1 and TRBJ2-2; no clear D gene. The V gene lost 4 bases and the J gene lost 1 base, with 11 bases spanning the gap. Germline lookup yields CDR1 SGHRS and CDR2 YFSETQ. The CDR3 is made up of 15 amino acids.